Listed here are 18 T cell receptor beta chains from one sample, sequenced in a study of spatial heterogeneity in lung cancer. Findings of the study overall: Tumors with more nonsynonymous mutations had more expanded intratumoral alpha and beta TCRs.

Via MiXCR, TCRdb re-called the 5' RACE reads, giving one row per CDR3 protein. The sample contains 9,500 to 11,000 distinct CDR3 sequences, about 5% of which appear only once. The time point is: sample taken at primary tumor resection. No antigens are known for them. The source material was lung tumor tissue, sampled at surgery. Every receptor here comes from a male donor with early-stage non-small cell lung cancer.

Within the sample, this clonotype is medium-sized. Because this beta chain is a stray read in a library intended to capture alpha chains, its abundance should not be given much weight. This chain joins TRBV6-6 and TRBJ1-2, with 11 bases aligning to TRBD1. Germline CDR1 MNHNY, CDR2 SVGAGI (reference sequence). V lost 5 bases and J lost 4; bases outside the gene matches: 6. The CDR3 spans 15 residues. The CDR3 reads CASSPGTGGTYGYTF. CDR3 nucleotides: TGTGCCAGCAGTCCCGGGACAGGGGGGACCTATGGCTACACCTTC.

This clonotype occurred many times. Since the library was made to target alpha chains, this beta chain is a stray read and its abundance is not meaningful. CDR3 sequence: CASSLQGAKDTQYF. CDR3 DNA: TGTGCCAGCAGCTTGCAGGGGGCGAAAGATACGCAGTATTTT. The chain is built from TRBV5-4 and TRBJ2-3; 8 nucleotides agree with TRBD1. The CDR3 has 14 residues. Germline V gene sequence: CDR1 SGHNT, CDR2 YYREEE (reference sequence). The V segment lost 1 base and the J segment 5 bases; nucleotides outside the gene matches: 3.

There are many counts of this clonotype. This beta chain represents an off-target read in a library built for alpha chains; its size is of limited meaning. This sequence joins TRBV28 and TRBJ1-2; D gene unclear. V dropped 3 bases and J dropped 0 bases, with 2 bases sitting between them. The CDR3 totals 12 residues. The germline CDR1 and CDR2 sequences are MDHEN and SYDVKM. The CDR3 here is CASSFTNYGYTF. The CDR3 DNA sequence: TGTGCCAGCAGTTTTACTAACTATGGCTACACCTTC.

This clonotype showed up many times. This beta chain is an unintended read in a library built for alpha chains; its size means little. This sequence joins TRBV6-6 and TRBJ1-5; TRBD1 matches at 7 bases. CDR1 is MNHNY, CDR2 SVGAGI, per germline (reference sequence). The CDR3 consists of 14 residues. The V gene end was trimmed by 7 bases and the J gene end by 7 bases; junction bases not matched to a gene: 10. The DNA of the CDR3 is TGTGCCAGCACCCAACAGGGGCAATTGCAGCCCCAGCATTTT. It is translated as CASTQQGQLQPQHF.

Concerning this clonotype itself: This beta chain is an unintended read in a library built for alpha chains; its size means little. This chain joins TRBV3-1 and TRBJ1-4; 7 positions agree with TRBD1. Germline lookup yields CDR1 LGHDT and CDR2 YNNKEL (reference sequence). The V segment lost 0 bases and the J segment 10 bases; nucleotides outside the gene matches: 5. This CDR3 has 14 residues. CDR3 loop: CASSQDRGVGKLFF. CDR3 DNA: TGTGCCAGCAGCCAAGACAGGGGGGTTGGAAAACTGTTTTTT.

Many counts were recorded for this clonotype. This beta chain is off target for a library built for alpha chains, so its abundance means little. The chain has TRBV7-2 and TRBJ2-1; no reliable D call. Germline V gene lookup returns CDR1 SGHTA and CDR2 FQGNSA. The V end lost 1 base, the J end lost 0 bases, and 16 bases lay between the germline ends. The CDR3 has 18 amino acids. The CDR3 sequence: CASSLGGSVSFSYNEQFF. As DNA, the CDR3 is TGTGCCAGCAGCTTAGGAGGCTCAGTCTCATTCTCCTACAATGAGCAGTTCTTC.

This clonotype was observed at least ten times. This beta chain is a stray sequence in a library constructed for alpha chains; its clone size is not meaningful. The chain uses TRBV28 and TRBJ2-1, with 7 bases matching TRBD2. Germline CDR1 is MDHEN and CDR2 is SYDVKM. This CDR3 comprises 14 residues. J was trimmed by 7 bases and V by 7 bases; bases with no gene match: 10. CDR3 nucleotides: TGTGCCAGCAAGGCCAGCGGGACGAATAATGAGCAGTTCTTC. The encoded protein is CASKASGTNNEQFF. Drawing the rest from reference TRBV28 and TRBJ2-1, the complete variable domain is DVKVTQSSRYLVKRTGEKVFLECVQDMDHENMFWYRQDPGLGLRLIYFSYDVKMKEKGDIPEGYSVSREKKERFSLILESASTNQTSMYLCASKASGTNNEQFFGPGTRLTVL.

This clonotype appeared many times. This beta chain was picked up by a library intended for alpha chains and is off target, so its count carries little meaning. The genes are TRBV29-1 and TRBJ2-4; D remains ambiguous. The germline V and J ends were trimmed by 0 bases and 7 bases, with 4 bases remaining between them. The germline V gene has CDR1 SQVTM and CDR2 ANQGSEA. This CDR3 is 11 amino acids long. The CDR3 DNA is TGCAGCGTTGAAGAGATGAACATTCAGTACTTC. The encoded protein is CSVEEMNIQYF.

There are many counts of this clonotype. A library prepared for alpha chains yielded this beta chain as an off-target read; its size is of little meaning. CDR3 residues: CASSRWRGDTDTQYF. In nucleotides, the CDR3 is TGTGCCAGCAGCCGCTGGCGTGGGGACACAGATACGCAGTATTTT. V and J are TRBV14 and TRBJ2-3; the D is unclear. V lost 4 bases, J lost 2 bases, and 13 bases lay in between. CDR3 length: 15 residues. Looked up from germline, CDR1 is SGHDN and CDR2 is FVKESK.

Ten or more counts support this clonotype. The library was designed around alpha chains, so this beta chain is a stray read whose abundance carries little weight. The V call is TRBV28, the J call TRBJ2-7; 10 bases are shared with TRBD2. The CDR3 is made up of 13 amino acids. CDR1 MDHEN and CDR2 SYDVKM come from the germline V gene. Losses at the gene ends were 10 bases for V and 3 bases for J; bases not matched to a gene: 6. CDR3 residues: CATSSGSLYEQYF. The CDR3 DNA reads TGTGCCACCTCTAGCGGGAGTCTCTACGAGCAGTACTTC. The full variable domain, in which reference TRBV28 and TRBJ2-7 provide the parts outside the CDR3, is DVKVTQSSRYLVKRTGEKVFLECVQDMDHENMFWYRQDPGLGLRLIYFSYDVKMKEKGDIPEGYSVSREKKERFSLILESASTNQTSMYLCATSSGSLYEQYFGPGTRLTVT.

This clonotype rates as medium-sized. This beta chain is an unintended read in a library built for alpha chains; its size means little. The rearrangement links TRBV10-3 to TRBJ1-1, with D possibly TRBD1 on 6 matching bases. This CDR3 comprises 15 residues. Deletions cut 4 bases from V and 3 bases from J, with 15 bases between. Germline V gene data show CDR1 as ENHRY and CDR2 as SYGVKD. CDR3 amino acids: CAISAVGARDTEAFF. The CDR3 region has the DNA TGTGCCATCAGTGCTGTGGGGGCTAGGGACACTGAAGCTTTCTTT.

This clonotype is medium-sized within its sample. This beta chain represents an off-target read in a library built for alpha chains; its size is of limited meaning. The chain joins TRBV28 to TRBJ2-5, with 9 bases aligning to TRBD1. The CDR3 has 14 residues. Germline trimming cut 7 bases from V and 7 bases from J; bases unmatched to any gene: 10. CDR1 and CDR2 (germline): MDHEN, SYDVKM. CDR3 protein: CASKVQGAGGTQYF. The CDR3 DNA sequence: TGTGCCAGCAAAGTACAGGGGGCCGGAGGGACCCAGTACTTC.

At least ten counts were recorded for this clonotype. One end of the junction fails to match germline, which may point to a read error. Found in a library prepared for alpha chains, this beta chain is an off-target read, and its abundance has little meaning. The chain couples TRBV27 to TRBJ1-2, with D possibly TRBD1 on 5 matching bases. This CDR3 is built from 15 residues. CDR1 and CDR2 from the germline V gene are MNHEY and SMNVEV (reference sequence). Here the CDR3 DNA reads TGTGCCAGCAGTCCACGACAGACGAGTAACGATGGCTACACCTTC. It encodes CASSPRQTSNDGYTF.

In its sample, this clonotype was seen many times. For a library built for alpha chains, this beta chain is a stray read; little rests on its size. This chain connects TRBV6-5 to TRBJ1-2; D is undetermined. Germline V gene lookup returns CDR1 MNHEY and CDR2 SVGAGI. Trimming left V 9 bases short and J 3 bases short, with 23 bases between. CDR3 length equals 16 residues. The CDR3 loop is CASWKRVLRGHYGYTF. DNA of the CDR3: TGTGCCAGTTGGAAAAGAGTGCTCAGAGGACACTATGGCTACACCTTC.

This clonotype qualifies as medium-sized. As an off-target read in a library built for alpha chains, this beta chain has a frequency of little significance. J is TRBJ1-5 and V is TRBV5-1; maybe TRBD1 (5 bases). V lost 0 bases and J 4 bases, leaving 11 bases between the germline ends. This CDR3 has 15 residues. CDR1 is SGHRS, CDR2 YFSETQ, per germline. CDR3 DNA sequence: TGCGCCAGCAGCTTGGAGGCAGGGCTAAATCAGCCCCAGCATTTT. Amino acids: CASSLEAGLNQPQHF.

This clonotype was detected ten times or more. Within a library made for alpha chains, this beta chain is off target, and its count is uninformative. The chain is built from TRBV19 and TRBJ2-7, with TRBD2 identical over 8 bases. The trim removed 5 bases at V and 7 bases at J, leaving 7 bases unmatched. The CDR3 runs to 13 residues. Germline loops: CDR1 LNHDA, CDR2 SQIVND (reference sequence). The CDR3 sequence is CASSEAGAPEQYF. The CDR3 nucleotides are TGTGCCAGTAGTGAAGCGGGGGCCCCGGAGCAGTACTTC.

This clonotype was counted ten times or more. With the library built for alpha chains, this beta chain is off target and its frequency is not meaningful. The CDR3 is CASSLGGSITYEQYF. The CDR3 DNA reads TGCGCCAGCAGCTTGGGGGGGTCGATTACCTACGAGCAGTACTTC. The gene calls are TRBV5-1 and TRBJ2-7; TRBD1 or TRBD2 may be the D gene (5 bases each). Trimming took off 0 bases at V and 2 bases at J, with 12 bases between the two ends. The germline gives CDR1 SGHRS, CDR2 YFSETQ. There are 15 residues in the CDR3.

At least ten counts were recorded for this clonotype. This beta chain is a stray read from a library made for alpha chains; its abundance is not meaningful. V is TRBV7-9 and J is TRBJ2-1; no firm D call. V lost 1 base and J lost 2, with 9 bases in between. Germline assignment: CDR1 SEHNR and CDR2 FQNEAQ (reference sequence). The CDR3 contains 15 residues. Here the CDR3 DNA reads TGTGCCAGCAGCTTAGACGGTAGAACCTACAATGAGCAGTTCTTC. Translated, it gives CASSLDGRTYNEQFF.